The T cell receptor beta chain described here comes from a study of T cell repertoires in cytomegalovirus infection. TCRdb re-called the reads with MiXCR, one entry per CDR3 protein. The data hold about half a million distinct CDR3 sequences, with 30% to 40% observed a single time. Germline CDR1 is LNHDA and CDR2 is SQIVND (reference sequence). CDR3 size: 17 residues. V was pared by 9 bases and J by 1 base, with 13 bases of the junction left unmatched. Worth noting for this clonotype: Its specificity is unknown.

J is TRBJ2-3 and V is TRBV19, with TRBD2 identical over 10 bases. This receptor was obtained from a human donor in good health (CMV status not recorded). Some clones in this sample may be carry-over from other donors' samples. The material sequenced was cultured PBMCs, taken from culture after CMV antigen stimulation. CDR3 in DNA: TGTGCCAGCAAAACCTCAACCGGGACTAGCGGCACAGATACGCAGTATTTT. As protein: CASKTSTGTSGTDTQYF.